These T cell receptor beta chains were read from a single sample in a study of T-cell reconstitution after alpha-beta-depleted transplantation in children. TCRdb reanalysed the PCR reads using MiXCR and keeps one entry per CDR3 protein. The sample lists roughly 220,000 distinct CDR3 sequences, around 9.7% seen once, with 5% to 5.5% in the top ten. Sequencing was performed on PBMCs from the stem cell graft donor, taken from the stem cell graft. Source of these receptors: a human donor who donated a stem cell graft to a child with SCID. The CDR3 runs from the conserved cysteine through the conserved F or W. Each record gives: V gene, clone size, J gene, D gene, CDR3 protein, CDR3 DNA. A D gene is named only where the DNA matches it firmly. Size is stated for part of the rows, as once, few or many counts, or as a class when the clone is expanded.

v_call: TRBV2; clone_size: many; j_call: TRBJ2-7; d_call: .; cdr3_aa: CASSGVGDYEQYF; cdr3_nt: TGTGCCAGCAGTGGGGTAGGGGACTACGAGCAGTACTTC
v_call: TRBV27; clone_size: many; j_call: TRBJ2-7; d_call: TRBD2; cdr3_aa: CASSKTSGGGTYEQYF; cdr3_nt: TGTGCCAGCAGTAAGACTAGCGGGGGAGGTACGTACGAGCAGTACTTC
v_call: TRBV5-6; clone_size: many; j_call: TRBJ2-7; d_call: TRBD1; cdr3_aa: CASSSGQDSYEQYF; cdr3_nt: TGTGCCAGCAGCTCGGGACAGGACTCCTACGAGCAGTACTTC
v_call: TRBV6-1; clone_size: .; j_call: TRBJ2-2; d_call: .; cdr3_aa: CASSQDSFGTGELFF; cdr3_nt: TGTGCCAGCAGTCAGGACAGTTTCGGTACCGGGGAGCTGTTTTTT
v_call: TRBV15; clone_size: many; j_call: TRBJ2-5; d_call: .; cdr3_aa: CATSRDAQETQYF; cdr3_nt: TGTGCCACCAGCAGAGATGCCCAAGAGACCCAGTACTTC
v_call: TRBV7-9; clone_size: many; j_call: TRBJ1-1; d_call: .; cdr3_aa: CASSLPPRGEAFF; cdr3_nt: TGTGCCAGCAGCTTACCCCCCAGGGGTGAAGCTTTCTTT
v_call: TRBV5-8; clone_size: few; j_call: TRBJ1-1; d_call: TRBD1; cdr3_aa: CASSLVAGGALGNTEAFF; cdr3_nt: TGTGCCAGCAGCTTGGTGGCAGGGGGAGCCCTCGGGAACACTGAAGCTTTCTTT
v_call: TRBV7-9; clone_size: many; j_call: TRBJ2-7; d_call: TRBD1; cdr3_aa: CASSPRDREYEQYF; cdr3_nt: TGTGCCAGCAGCCCTAGGGACAGGGAATACGAGCAGTACTTC
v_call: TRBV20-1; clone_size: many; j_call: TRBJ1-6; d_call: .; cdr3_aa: CSARPWGASYNSPLHF; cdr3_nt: TGCAGTGCTAGACCCTGGGGGGCCTCCTATAATTCACCCCTCCACTTT
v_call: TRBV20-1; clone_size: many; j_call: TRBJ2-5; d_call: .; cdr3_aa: CSARRGIQETQYF; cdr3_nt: TGCAGTGCTAGGAGGGGGATCCAAGAGACCCAGTACTTC
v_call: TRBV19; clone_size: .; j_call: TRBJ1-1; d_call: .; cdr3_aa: CASSRGPRGTEAFF; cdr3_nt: TGTGCCAGTAGCCGGGGCCCCCGGGGGACTGAAGCTTTCTTT
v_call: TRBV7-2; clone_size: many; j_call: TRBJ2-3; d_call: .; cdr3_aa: CASIEKGDTDTQYF; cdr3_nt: TGTGCCAGCATCGAAAAAGGAGACACAGATACGCAGTATTTT
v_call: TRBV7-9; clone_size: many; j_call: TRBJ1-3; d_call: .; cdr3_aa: CASSRVSGNTIYF; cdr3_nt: TGTGCCAGCAGCAGGGTGTCTGGAAACACCATATATTTT
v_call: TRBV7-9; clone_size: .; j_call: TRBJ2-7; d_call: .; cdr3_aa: CASSFGSGPYEQYF; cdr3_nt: TGTGCCAGCAGCTTCGGATCCGGGCCCTACGAGCAGTACTTC
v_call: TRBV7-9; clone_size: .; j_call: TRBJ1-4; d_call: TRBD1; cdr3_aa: CASTQTFGQAIEKLFF; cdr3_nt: TGTGCCAGCACCCAGACATTTGGACAGGCTATTGAAAAACTGTTTTTT
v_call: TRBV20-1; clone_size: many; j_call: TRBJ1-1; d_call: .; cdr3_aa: CSASRQIEAFF; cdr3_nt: TGCAGTGCAAGCCGACAGATCGAAGCTTTCTTT
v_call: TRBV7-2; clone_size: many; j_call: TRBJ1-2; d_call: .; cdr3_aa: CASSLVSDYGYTF; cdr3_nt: TGTGCCAGCAGCTTAGTCTCGGACTATGGCTACACCTTC
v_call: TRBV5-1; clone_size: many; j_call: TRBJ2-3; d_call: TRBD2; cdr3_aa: CASSLTIGGAGPDTQYF; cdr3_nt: TGCGCCAGCAGCTTGACGATCGGGGGGGCCGGCCCAGATACGCAGTATTTT
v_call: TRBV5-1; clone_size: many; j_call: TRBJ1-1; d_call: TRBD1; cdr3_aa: CASSFNGQGTEAFF; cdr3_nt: TGCGCCAGCAGCTTCAATGGACAGGGCACTGAAGCTTTCTTT
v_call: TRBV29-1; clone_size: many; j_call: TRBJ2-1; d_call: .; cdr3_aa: CSVSPQGRRNEQFF; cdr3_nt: TGCAGCGTGTCCCCACAGGGGAGGCGCAATGAGCAGTTCTTC
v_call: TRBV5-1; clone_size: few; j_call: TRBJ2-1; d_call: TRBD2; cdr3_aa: CASSLEASGGYNEQFF; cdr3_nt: TGCGCCAGCAGCTTGGAGGCTAGCGGGGGTTACAATGAGCAGTTCTTC
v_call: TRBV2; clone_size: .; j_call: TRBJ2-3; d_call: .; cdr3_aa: CASSLGDNTQYF; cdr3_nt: TGTGCCAGCAGCCTTGGGGATAATACGCAGTATTTT
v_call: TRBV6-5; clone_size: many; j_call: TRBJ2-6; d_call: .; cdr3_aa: CASSYAGGANVLTF; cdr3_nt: TGTGCCAGCAGTTACGCTGGAGGGGCCAACGTCCTGACTTTC
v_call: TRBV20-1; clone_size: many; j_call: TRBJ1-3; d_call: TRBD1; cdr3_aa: CSASHRGGNTIYF; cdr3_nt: TGCAGTGCTAGTCACAGGGGAGGAAACACCATATATTTT
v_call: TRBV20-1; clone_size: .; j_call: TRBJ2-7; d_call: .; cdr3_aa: CSARPQGIGYEQYF; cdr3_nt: TGCAGTGCTAGACCCCAGGGGATAGGCTACGAGCAGTACTTC
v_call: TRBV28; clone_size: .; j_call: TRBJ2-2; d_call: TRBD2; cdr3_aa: CASSLVGGAGELFF; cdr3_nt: TGTGCCAGCAGTCTCGTGGGAGGGGCCGGGGAGCTGTTTTTT
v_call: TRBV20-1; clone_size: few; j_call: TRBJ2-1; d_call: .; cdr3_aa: CSARGPGVNEQFF; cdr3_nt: TGCAGTGCTAGAGGTCCGGGGGTGAATGAGCAGTTCTTC
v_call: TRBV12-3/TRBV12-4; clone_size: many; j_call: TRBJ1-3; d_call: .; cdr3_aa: CASQGYYGNTIYF; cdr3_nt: TGTGCCAGTCAGGGGTATTATGGAAACACCATATATTTT
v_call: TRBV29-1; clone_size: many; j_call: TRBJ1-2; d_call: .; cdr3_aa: CSVEDRGRGGYGYTF; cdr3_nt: TGCAGCGTTGAAGATCGGGGCAGGGGCGGCTATGGCTACACCTTC
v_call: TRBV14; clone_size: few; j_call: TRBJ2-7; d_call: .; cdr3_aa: CASSRETGYEQYF; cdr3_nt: TGTGCCAGCAGCCGCGAGACGGGCTACGAGCAGTACTTC
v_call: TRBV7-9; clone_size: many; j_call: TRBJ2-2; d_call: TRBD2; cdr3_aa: CASSPRGSNTGELFF; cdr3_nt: TGTGCCAGCAGCCCGCGGGGGTCGAACACCGGGGAGCTGTTTTTT
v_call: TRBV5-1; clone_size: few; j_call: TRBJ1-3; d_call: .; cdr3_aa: CASSLEASSSGNTIYF; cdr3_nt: TGCGCCAGCAGCTTGGAGGCCAGCAGCTCTGGAAACACCATATATTTT
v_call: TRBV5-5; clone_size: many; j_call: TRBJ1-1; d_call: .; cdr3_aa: CASSPKDMIIVPEAFF; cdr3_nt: TGTGCCAGCAGCCCCAAGGACATGATAATCGTCCCTGAAGCTTTCTTT
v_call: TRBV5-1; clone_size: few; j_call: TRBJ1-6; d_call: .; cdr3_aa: CASSSKTGLRGALHF; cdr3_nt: TGCGCCAGCAGCTCAAAGACAGGCCTACGTGGGGCCCTCCACTTT
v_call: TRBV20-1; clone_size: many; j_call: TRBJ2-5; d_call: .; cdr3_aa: CSASTWGETQYF; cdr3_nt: TGCAGTGCTAGTACGTGGGGAGAGACCCAGTACTTC
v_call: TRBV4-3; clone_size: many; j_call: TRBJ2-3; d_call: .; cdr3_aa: CASSQGPPETHTQYF; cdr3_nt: TGCGCCAGCAGCCAAGGGCCCCCGGAGACCCATACGCAGTATTTT
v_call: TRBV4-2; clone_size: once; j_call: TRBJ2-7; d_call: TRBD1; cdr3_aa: CAISRGLSYEQYF; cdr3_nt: TGTGCCATCAGCAGGGGGCTCTCCTACGAGCAGTACTTC
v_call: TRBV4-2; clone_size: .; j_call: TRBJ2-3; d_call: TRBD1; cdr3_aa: CASSQDLLGQGSTSSTDTQYF; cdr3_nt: TGTGCCAGCAGCCAAGATCTACTGGGACAGGGCTCAACCTCTAGCACAGATACGCAGTATTTT
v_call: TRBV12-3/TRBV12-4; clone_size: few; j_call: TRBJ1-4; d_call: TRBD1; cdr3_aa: CAIRDRGDEKLFF; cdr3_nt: TGTGCCATCAGGGACAGGGGCGATGAAAAACTGTTTTTT
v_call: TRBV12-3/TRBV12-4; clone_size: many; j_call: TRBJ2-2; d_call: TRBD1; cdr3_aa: CASRQGASTGELFF; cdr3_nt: TGTGCCAGCAGACAGGGGGCGTCCACCGGGGAGCTGTTTTTT
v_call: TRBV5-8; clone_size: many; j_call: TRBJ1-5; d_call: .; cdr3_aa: CASSLAPLGHPNQPQHF; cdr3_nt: TGTGCCAGCAGCTTAGCCCCATTGGGCCATCCTAATCAGCCCCAGCATTTT
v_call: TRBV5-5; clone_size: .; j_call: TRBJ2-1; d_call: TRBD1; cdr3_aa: CASSPQGAKGFF; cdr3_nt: TGTGCCAGCAGCCCTCAGGGGGCGAAGGGGTTCTTC
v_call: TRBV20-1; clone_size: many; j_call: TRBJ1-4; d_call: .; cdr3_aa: CSARDPITDPSGEKLFF; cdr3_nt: TGCAGTGCTAGAGATCCAATCACGGACCCCTCGGGTGAAAAACTGTTTTTT
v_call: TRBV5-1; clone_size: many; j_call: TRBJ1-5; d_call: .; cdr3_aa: CASSPGEGNSNQPQHF; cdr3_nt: TGCGCCAGCAGCCCAGGCGAAGGGAATAGCAATCAGCCCCAGCATTTT
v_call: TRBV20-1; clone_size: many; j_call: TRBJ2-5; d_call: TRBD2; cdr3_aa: CSARHSGGAIEETQYF; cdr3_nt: TGCAGTGCTAGACATAGCGGGGGGGCCATTGAAGAGACCCAGTACTTC
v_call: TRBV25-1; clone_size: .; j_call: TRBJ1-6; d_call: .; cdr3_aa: CASSDWATGALSPLHF; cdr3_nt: TGTGCCAGCAGTGATTGGGCGACTGGCGCCCTTTCACCCCTCCACTTT
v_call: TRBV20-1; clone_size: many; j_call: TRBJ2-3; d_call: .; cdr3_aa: CSAEGDSTDTQYF; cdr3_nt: TGCAGTGCGGAGGGTGACAGCACAGATACGCAGTATTTT
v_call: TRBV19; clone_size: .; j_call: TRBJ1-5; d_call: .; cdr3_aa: CASSQTPGTTRTGAQHF; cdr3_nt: TGTGCCAGTAGCCAAACTCCCGGGACAACAAGGACGGGGGCCCAGCATTTT
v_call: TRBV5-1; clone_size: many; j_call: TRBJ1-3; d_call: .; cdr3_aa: CASSRGISGNTIYF; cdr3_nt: TGCGCCAGCAGCCGCGGGATCTCTGGAAACACCATATATTTT
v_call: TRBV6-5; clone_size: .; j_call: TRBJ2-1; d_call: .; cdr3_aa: CVSSYSRSPNEQFF; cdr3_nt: TGTGTCAGCAGTTACTCGAGAAGTCCTAATGAGCAGTTCTTC
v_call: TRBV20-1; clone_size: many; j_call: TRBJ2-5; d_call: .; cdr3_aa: CSARNPRAQETQYF; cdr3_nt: TGCAGTGCTAGAAATCCCCGGGCTCAAGAGACCCAGTACTTC
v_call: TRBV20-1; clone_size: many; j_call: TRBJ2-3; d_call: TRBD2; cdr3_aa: CSTAGGTDTQYF; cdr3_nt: TGCAGTACTGCGGGGGGGACAGATACGCAGTATTTT
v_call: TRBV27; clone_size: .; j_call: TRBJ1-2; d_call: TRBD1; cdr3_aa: CASSLTGGSEGYTF; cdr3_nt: TGTGCCAGCAGTCTCACAGGGGGATCCGAAGGCTACACCTTC
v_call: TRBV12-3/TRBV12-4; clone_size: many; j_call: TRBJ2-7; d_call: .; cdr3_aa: CASSLGVHGDYEQYF; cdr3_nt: TGTGCCAGCAGTTTAGGAGTGCACGGAGACTACGAGCAGTACTTC